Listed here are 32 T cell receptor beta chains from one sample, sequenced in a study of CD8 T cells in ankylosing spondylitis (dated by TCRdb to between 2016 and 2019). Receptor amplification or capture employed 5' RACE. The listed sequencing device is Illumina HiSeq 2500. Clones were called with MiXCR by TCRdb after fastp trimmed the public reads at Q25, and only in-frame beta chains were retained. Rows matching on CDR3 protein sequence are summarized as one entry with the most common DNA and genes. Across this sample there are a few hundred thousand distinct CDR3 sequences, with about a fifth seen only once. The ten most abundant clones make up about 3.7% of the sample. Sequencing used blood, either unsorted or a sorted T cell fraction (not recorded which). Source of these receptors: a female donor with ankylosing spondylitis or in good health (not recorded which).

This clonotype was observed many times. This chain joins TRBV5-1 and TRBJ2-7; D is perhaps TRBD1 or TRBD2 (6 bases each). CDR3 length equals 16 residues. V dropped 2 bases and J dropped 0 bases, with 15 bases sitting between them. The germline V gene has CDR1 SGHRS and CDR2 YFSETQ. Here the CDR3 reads CASSFGTRDNSYEQYF. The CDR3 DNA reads TGCGCCAGCAGCTTTGGGACTCGGGACAACTCCTACGAGCAGTACTTC.

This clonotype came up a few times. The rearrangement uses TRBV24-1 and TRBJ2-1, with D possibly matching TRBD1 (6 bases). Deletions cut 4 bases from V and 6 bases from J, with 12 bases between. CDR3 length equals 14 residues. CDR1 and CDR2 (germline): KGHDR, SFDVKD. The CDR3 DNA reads TGTGCCACCAGTGACCGCCGGGACACCAATGAGCAGTTCTTC. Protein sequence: CATSDRRDTNEQFF.

The CDR3 bases are TGCAGTGCTCCCGACAGGGAGAGGAACTATGGCTACACCTTC. This sequence encodes CSAPDRERNYGYTF. V gene TRBV20-1 combines with J gene TRBJ1-2; 7 nucleotides align to TRBD1. CDR1 and CDR2 from the germline V gene are DFQATT and SNEGSKA (reference sequence). The CDR3 extends over 14 amino acids. V was clipped by 5 bases and J by 2 bases; unmatched bases: 8.

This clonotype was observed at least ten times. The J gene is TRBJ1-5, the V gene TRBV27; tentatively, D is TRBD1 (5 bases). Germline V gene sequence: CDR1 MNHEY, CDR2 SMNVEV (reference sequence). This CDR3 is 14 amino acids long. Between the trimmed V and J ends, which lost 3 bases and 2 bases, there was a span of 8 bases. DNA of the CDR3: TGTGCCAGCAGTTTCAGGGAAGGCAATCAGCCCCAGCATTTT. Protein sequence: CASSFREGNQPQHF.

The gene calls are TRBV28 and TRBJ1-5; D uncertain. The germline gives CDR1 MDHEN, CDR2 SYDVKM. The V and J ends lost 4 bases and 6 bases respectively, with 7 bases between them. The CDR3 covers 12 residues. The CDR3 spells CASSSISQPQHF. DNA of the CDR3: TGTGCCAGCAGTTCAATAAGTCAGCCCCAGCATTTT.

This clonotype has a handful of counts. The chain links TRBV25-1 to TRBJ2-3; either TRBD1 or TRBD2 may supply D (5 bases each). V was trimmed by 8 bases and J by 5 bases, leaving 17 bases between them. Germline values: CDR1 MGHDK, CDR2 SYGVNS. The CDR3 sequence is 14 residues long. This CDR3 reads CASRDRPTGDTQYF. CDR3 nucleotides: TGTGCCAGCCGGGACCGCCCTACCGGAGATACGCAGTATTTT.

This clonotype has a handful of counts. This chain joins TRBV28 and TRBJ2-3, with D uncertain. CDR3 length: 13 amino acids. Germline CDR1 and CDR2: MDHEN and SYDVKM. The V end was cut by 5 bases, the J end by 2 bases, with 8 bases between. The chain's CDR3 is CASSTGPTDTQYF. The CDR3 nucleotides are TGTGCCAGCAGTACCGGACCCACAGATACGCAGTATTTT.

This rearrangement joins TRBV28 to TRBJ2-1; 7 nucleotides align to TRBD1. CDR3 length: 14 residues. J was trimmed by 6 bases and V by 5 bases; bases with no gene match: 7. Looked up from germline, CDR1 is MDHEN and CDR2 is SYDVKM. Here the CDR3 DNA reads TGTGCCAGCAGTCCTCCCTACAGGGGCAATGAGCAGTTCTTC. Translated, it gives CASSPPYRGNEQFF.

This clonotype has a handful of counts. The CDR3 coding sequence is TGTGCCAGCAGCGTAGGAGGGGGAGTTGGGGCCAACGTCCTGACTTTC. It yields the protein CASSVGGGVGANVLTF. The chain employs TRBV9 and TRBJ2-6; D is perhaps TRBD1 (6 bases). Trimming cost V 0 bases and J 3 bases, with 10 bases left between them. This CDR3 contains 16 residues. Germline V gene sequence: CDR1 SGDLS, CDR2 YYNGEE.

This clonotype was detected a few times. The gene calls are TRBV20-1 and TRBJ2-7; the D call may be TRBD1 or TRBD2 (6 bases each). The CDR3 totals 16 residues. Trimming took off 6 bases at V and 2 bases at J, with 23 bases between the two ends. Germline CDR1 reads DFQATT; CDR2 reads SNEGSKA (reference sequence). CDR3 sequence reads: CSALWGAPGETYEQYF. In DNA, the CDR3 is TGCAGTGCCCTCTGGGGGGCCCCGGGAGAGACCTACGAGCAGTACTTC.

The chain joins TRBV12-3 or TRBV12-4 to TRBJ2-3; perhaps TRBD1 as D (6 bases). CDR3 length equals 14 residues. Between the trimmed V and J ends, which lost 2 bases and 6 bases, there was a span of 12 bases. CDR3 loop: CASSLFTGTDTQYF. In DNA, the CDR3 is TGTGCCAGCAGTTTATTTACAGGGACCGATACGCAGTATTTT.

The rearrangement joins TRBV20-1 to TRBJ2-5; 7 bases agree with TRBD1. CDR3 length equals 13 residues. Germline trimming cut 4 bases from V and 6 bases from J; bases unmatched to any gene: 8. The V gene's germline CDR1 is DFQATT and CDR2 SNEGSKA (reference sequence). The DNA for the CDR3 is TGCAGTGCTACGGACAGGATCGTGCAGACCCAGTACTTC. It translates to CSATDRIVQTQYF.

CDR3 loop: CAISGSGLTLTDTQYF. The CDR3 DNA follows: TGTGCCATCAGTGGATCTGGGCTAACCCTCACAGATACGCAGTATTTT. The chain combines TRBV10-3 with TRBJ2-3, with D unclear. Germline V gives CDR1 ENHRY, CDR2 SYGVKD. CDR3 length: 16 residues. Trimming left V 4 bases short and J 2 bases short, with 16 bases between.

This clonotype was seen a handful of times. CDR3 in DNA: TGTGCCAGCAGCTTAGCCCCAGGGGGTGGGAGCACCGGGGAGCTGTTTTTT. Translated, it gives CASSLAPGGGSTGELFF. The chain links TRBV11-2 to TRBJ2-2, with 7 bases identical to TRBD1. V lost 1 base and J lost 4; bases outside the gene matches: 9. Looked up from germline, CDR1 is SGHAT and CDR2 is FQNNGV. The CDR3 contains 17 residues.

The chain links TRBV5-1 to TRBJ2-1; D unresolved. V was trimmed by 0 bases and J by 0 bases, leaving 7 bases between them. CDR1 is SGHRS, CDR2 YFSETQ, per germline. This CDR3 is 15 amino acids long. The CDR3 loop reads CASSLVGYSYNEQFF. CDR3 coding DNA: TGCGCCAGCAGCTTGGTAGGATACTCCTACAATGAGCAGTTCTTC.

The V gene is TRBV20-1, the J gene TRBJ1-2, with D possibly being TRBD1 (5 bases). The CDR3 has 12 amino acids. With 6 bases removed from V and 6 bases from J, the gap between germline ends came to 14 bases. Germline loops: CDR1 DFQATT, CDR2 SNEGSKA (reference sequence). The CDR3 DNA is TGCAGTGCCCCCTCGGGGGGGGATGGCTACACCTTC. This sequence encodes CSAPSGGDGYTF.

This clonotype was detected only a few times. DNA for the CDR3: TGTGCCAGCAGCCTTGGTCCCCCCAGAAGGAGCTCCTACGAGCAGTACTTC. This encodes CASSLGPPRRSSYEQYF. V and J are TRBV5-5 and TRBJ2-7; no clear D gene. Germline lookup yields CDR1 SGHKS and CDR2 YYEKEE (reference sequence). V lost 4 bases and J 0 bases, leaving 20 bases between the germline ends. The CDR3 consists of 17 residues.

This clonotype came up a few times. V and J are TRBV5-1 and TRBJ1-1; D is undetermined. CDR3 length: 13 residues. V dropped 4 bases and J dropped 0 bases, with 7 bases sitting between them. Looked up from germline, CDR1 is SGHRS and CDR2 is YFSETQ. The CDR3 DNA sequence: TGCGCCAGCAGCACAGTAGTGAACACTGAAGCTTTCTTT. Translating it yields CASSTVVNTEAFF.

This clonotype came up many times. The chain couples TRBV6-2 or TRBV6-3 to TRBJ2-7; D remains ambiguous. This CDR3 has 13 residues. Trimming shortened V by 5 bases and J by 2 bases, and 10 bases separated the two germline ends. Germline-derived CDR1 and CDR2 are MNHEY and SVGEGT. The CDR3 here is CASSADGTYEQYF. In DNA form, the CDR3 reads TGTGCCAGCAGTGCGGACGGTACCTACGAGCAGTACTTC.

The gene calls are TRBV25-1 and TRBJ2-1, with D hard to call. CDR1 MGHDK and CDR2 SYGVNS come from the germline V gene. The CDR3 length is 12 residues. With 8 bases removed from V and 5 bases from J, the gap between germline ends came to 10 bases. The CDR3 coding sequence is TGTGCCAGCCCATCCGGCCACAATGAGCAGTTCTTC. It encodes CASPSGHNEQFF.

The CDR3 DNA is TGTGCCAGCAGTTACTCAGGAGGCGCGAACAGAGGGGATACGCAGTATTTT. The encoded protein is CASSYSGGANRGDTQYF. This rearrangement joins TRBV6-5 to TRBJ2-3, with D perhaps TRBD2 (5 bases). The CDR3 totals 17 residues. Germline CDR1 reads MNHEY; CDR2 reads SVGAGI. V was shortened by 0 bases and J by 6 bases, with 19 bases between the two germline ends.

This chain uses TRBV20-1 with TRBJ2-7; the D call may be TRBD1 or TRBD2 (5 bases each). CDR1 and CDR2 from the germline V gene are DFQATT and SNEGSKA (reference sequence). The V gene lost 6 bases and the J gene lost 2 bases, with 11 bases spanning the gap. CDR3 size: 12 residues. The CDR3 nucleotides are TGCAGTGCCCTCCGGGACCCCTACGAGCAGTACTTC. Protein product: CSALRDPYEQYF.

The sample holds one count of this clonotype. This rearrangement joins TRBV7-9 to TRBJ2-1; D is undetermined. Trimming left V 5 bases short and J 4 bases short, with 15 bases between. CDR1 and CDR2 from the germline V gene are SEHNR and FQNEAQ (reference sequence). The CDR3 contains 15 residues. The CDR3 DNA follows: TGTGCCAGCAGCGTCACAGCGTTTCTATACAATGAGCAGTTCTTC. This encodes CASSVTAFLYNEQFF.

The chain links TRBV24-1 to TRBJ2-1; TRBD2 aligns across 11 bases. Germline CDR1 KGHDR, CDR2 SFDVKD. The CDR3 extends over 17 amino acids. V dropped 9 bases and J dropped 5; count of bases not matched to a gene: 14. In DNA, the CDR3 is TGTGCCACCTCGCCCTCTACGGCTAGCGGGAGGCACAATGAGCAGTTCTTC. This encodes CATSPSTASGRHNEQFF.

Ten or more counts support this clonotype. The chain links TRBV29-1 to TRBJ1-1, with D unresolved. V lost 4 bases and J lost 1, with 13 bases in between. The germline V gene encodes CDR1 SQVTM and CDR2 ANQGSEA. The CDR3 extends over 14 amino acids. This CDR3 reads CSVVSLRGNTEAFF. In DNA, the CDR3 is TGCAGCGTTGTTTCTCTACGGGGGAACACTGAAGCTTTCTTT.

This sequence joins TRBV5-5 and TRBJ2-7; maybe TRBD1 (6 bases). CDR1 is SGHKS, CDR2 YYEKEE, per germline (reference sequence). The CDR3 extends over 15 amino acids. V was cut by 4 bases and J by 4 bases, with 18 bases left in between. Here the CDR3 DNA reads TGTGCCAGCAGCCTCCGCGACAGGAGTAGGTACGAGCAGTACTTC. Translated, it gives CASSLRDRSRYEQYF. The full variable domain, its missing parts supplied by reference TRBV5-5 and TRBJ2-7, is DAGVTQSPTHLIKTRGQQVTLRCSPISGHKSVSWYQQVLGQGPQFIFQYYEKEERGRGNFPDRFSARQFPNYSSELNVNALLLGDSALYLCASSLRDRSRYEQYFGPGTRLTVT.

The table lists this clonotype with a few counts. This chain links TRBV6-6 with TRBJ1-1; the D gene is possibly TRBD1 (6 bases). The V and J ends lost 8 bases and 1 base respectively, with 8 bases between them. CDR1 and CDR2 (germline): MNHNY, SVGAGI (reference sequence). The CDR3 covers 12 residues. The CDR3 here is CASGGPNTEAFF. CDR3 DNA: TGTGCCAGCGGGGGCCCGAACACTGAAGCTTTCTTT.

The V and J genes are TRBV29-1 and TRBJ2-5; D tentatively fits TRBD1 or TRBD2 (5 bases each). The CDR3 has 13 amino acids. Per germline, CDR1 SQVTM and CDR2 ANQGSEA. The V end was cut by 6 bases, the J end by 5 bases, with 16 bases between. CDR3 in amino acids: CSVLWGTGETQYF. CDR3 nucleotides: TGCAGCGTCCTGTGGGGGACGGGGGAGACCCAGTACTTC.

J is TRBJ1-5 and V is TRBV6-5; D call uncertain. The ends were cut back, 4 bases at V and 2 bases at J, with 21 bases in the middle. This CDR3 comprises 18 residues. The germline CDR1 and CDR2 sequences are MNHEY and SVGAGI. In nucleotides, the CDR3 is TGTGCCAGCAGTTTGTACCCAGGATCCTGGTTGGGCAATCAGCCCCAGCATTTT. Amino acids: CASSLYPGSWLGNQPQHF.

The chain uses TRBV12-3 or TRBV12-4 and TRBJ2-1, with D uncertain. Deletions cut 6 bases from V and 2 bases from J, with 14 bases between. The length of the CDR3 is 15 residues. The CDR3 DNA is TGTGCCAGCAGCCTTATCCCCCCGGCCTACAATGAGCAGTTCTTC. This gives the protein CASSLIPPAYNEQFF.

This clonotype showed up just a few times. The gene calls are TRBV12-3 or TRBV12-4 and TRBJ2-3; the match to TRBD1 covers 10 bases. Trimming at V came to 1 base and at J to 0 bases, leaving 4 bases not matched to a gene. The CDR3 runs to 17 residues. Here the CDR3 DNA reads TGTGCCAGCAGTTTAGGACGACAGGGGGCGAGCACAGATACGCAGTATTTT. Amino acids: CASSLGRQGASTDTQYF.

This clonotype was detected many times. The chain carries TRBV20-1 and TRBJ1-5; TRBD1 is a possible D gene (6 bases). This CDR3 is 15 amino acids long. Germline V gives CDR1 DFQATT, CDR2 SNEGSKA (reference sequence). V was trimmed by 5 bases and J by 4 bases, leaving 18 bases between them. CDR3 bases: TGCAGTGCTCCTGAACGGGGGGGCGTTAATCAGCCCCAGCATTTT. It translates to CSAPERGGVNQPQHF.